This is a list of T cell receptor beta chains from one sample in a study of vaccination and CD4 T cells after COVID-19. TCRdb analysed the PCR reads with MiXCR anew, one entry per CDR3 protein. The data hold tens of thousands of distinct CDR3 sequences, with 43% observed a single time. Antigen specificity for these receptors is unknown. Sequencing was performed on CD4+ T cells from blood, cultured in vitro. These receptors all come from a human donor who had recovered from COVID-19. CDR3s leave out the opening cysteine and the closing phenylalanine or tryptophan.

>TRBV20-1
SARRAPSTNEKLF
>TRBV6-1
ASRGGAGNTIY
>TRBV28
ASGTSGRFRPHEQF
>TRBV2
ASSADSPRPGANVLT
>TRBV20-1
SARGDREIYEQY
>TRBV28
ASSRTSGVTETQY
>TRBV2
ASSEPGQGAKGEKLF
>TRBV24-1
ATRRRENTGELF
>TRBV9
ASSATGSQDTEAF
>TRBV18
ASSPEANYGYT
>TRBV4-2
ASSHQLFVPTGELF
>TRBV6-1
ASSPLGVSIAKNIQY
>TRBV20-1
SARRGLAGQETQY
>TRBV2
ASSSTTGTRDQPQH
>TRBV4-1
ASSQEGIQGRGSYNEQF
>TRBV10-3
AISEKGAGYGYT
>TRBV28
ASNGGFSADTQY
>TRBV23-1
ASDRGGQPQH
>TRBV2
ASNLVADTQY
>TRBV15
ATSRDRVGVYGYT
>TRBV27
ASSSQWPHGGSYEQY
>TRBV7-8
ASGLSKPGELF
>TRBV4-1
ASSPGRVAKNIQY
>TRBV5-1
ASTPEAGAVEQF
>TRBV20-1
SARQGFNLGPQH
>TRBV18
ASSQAPTGKYEQY
>TRBV12-3/TRBV12-4
ASSFARGEAEQF
>TRBV6-5
ASSYSNSPLH
>TRBV5-1
ASRGSLSTHEQF
>TRBV28
ASSPHRRRNTEAF